A selection of T cell receptor beta chains follows, all from one sample in a study of T cell responses to AZD1222 COVID-19 vaccine. Produced via immunoSEQ multiplex PCR; TCRdb's table is partial and in-frame only. The sample shows about 140,000 clones, about 94% of them seen only once. This sample comprised peripheral blood, obtained on day 0 of AZD1222 vaccination. The receptors derive from an adult in good health. The CDR3 runs from the conserved cysteine through the conserved F or W. The order of the fields is clone size, V gene, J gene, D gene, CDR3 DNA, CDR3 protein. The D gene is left open where the match is weak. Rows give clone size only sometimes, using once, few, many, or a class for an expanded clone.

abundance: -; v_gene: TRBV5-1; j_gene: TRBJ2-2; d_gene: TRBD2; CDR3nt: TGCGCCAGCAGAGGGGTAACTAGCGGGAGCGTCACCGGGGAGCTGTTTTTT; CDR3aa: CASRGVTSGSVTGELFF
abundance: -; v_gene: TRBV9; j_gene: TRBJ1-4; d_gene: -; CDR3nt: TGTGCCAGCAGCGTAGATTCAGGCCCGGGGGAAAAACTGTTTTTT; CDR3aa: CASSVDSGPGEKLFF
abundance: -; v_gene: TRBV4-1; j_gene: TRBJ1-1; d_gene: -; CDR3nt: TGCGCCAGCAGCCCCGGGGGGAGAAACACTGAAGCTTTCTTT; CDR3aa: CASSPGGRNTEAFF
abundance: -; v_gene: TRBV16; j_gene: TRBJ1-5; d_gene: -; CDR3nt: TGTGCCAGCAGCCAATCCGGCCAGGGCGCAGGTTATAGCAATCAGCCCCAGCATTTT; CDR3aa: CASSQSGQGAGYSNQPQHF
abundance: -; v_gene: TRBV7-8; j_gene: TRBJ1-1; d_gene: -; CDR3nt: TGTGCCAGCAGCTTACAAGGGGGGAACACTGAAGCTTTCTTT; CDR3aa: CASSLQGGNTEAFF
abundance: -; v_gene: TRBV4-1; j_gene: TRBJ2-3; d_gene: TRBD2; CDR3nt: TGCGCCAGCAGCCAAGAATCCGGGACTAGCGGGAGAGATACGCAGTATTTT; CDR3aa: CASSQESGTSGRDTQYF
abundance: -; v_gene: TRBV6-5; j_gene: TRBJ1-2; d_gene: -; CDR3nt: TGTGCCAGCAGTATCAAGGGGGATGGCTACACCTTC; CDR3aa: CASSIKGDGYTF
abundance: -; v_gene: TRBV5-1; j_gene: TRBJ2-3; d_gene: -; CDR3nt: TGCGCCAGCAGGGTCGCGGCTACCACAGATACGCAGTATTTT; CDR3aa: CASRVAATTDTQYF
abundance: -; v_gene: TRBV6-4; j_gene: TRBJ2-7; d_gene: -; CDR3nt: TGTGCCAGCAGTGATGGGCGGATCCAGTACTTC; CDR3aa: CASSDGRIQYF
abundance: -; v_gene: TRBV19; j_gene: TRBJ2-2; d_gene: -; CDR3nt: TGTGCCAGTAGTTCGGAGGTGACAGCCGGGGAGCTGTTTTTT; CDR3aa: CASSSEVTAGELFF
abundance: once; v_gene: TRBV7-9; j_gene: TRBJ1-3; d_gene: -; CDR3nt: TGTGCCAGCAGCTTTCGCGGGAGCTCTGGAAACACCATATATTTT; CDR3aa: CASSFRGSSGNTIYF